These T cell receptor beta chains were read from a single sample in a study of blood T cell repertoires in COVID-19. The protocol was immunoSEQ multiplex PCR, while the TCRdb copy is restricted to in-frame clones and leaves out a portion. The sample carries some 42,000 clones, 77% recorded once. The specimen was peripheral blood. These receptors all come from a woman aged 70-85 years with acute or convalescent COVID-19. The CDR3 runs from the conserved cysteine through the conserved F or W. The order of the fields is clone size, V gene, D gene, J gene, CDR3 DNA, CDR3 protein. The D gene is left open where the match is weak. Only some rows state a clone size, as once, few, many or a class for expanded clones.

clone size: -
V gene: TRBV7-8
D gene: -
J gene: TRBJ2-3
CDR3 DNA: TGTGCCAGCAGCCCCCGGAGGGGGGGGACAGATACGCAGTATTTT
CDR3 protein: CASSPRRGGTDTQYF

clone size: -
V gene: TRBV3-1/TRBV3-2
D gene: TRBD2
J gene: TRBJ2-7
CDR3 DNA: TGTGCCAGCAGCCAAGGTCTGGCGGGGGACCGCTGGGGGCAGTACTTC
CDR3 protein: CASSQGLAGDRWGQYF

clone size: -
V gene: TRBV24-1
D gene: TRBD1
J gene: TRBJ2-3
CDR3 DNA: TGTGCCACCAGTGACCGCGGGGACAGGGGAAACACAGATACGCAGTATTTT
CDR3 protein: CATSDRGDRGNTDTQYF

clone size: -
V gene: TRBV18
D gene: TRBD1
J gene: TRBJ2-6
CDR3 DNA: TGTGCCAGCTCACCCTACAGGGGGATATCCTCTGGGGCCAACGTCCTGACTTTC
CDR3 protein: CASSPYRGISSGANVLTF

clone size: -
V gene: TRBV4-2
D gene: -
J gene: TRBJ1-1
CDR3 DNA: TGTGCCAGCGGCGCAGGCTCCCCTACGAACACTGAAGCTTTCTTT
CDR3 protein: CASGAGSPTNTEAFF

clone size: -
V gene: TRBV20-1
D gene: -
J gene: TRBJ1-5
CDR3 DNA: TGCAGTGCTAGTCGGGACACCAATCAGCCCCAGCATTTT
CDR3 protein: CSASRDTNQPQHF

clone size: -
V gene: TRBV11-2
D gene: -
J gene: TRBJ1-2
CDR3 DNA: TGTGCCAGCAGCTTAGATTATGGGGGCCGCTACACCTTC
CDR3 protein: CASSLDYGGRYTF

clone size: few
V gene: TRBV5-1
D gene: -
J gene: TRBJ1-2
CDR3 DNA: TGCGCCAGCAGACCTGGGACAACTAACTATGGCTACACCTTC
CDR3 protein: CASRPGTTNYGYTF

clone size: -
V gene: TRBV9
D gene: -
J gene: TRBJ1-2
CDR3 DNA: TGTGCCAGCAGCGCCGACACAGGCTATGGCTACACCTTC
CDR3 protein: CASSADTGYGYTF

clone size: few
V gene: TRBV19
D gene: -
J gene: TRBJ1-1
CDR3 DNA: TGTGCCAGTAGTATAGAGCGATCTAGGTTGGCTTTCTTT
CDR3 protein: CASSIERSRLAFF

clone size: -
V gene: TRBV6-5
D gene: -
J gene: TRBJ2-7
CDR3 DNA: TGTGCCAGCAGGGACACAGGGATCCCTCGGGAGCAGTACTTC
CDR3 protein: CASRDTGIPREQYF

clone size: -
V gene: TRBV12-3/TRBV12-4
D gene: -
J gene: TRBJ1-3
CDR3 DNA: TGTGCCAGCAGACGGGACTCTGGAAACACCATATATTTT
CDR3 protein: CASRRDSGNTIYF

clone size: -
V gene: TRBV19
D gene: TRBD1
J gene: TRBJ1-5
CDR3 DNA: TGTGCCAGTAAAAGGGGGCATCGGGAAAATCAGCCCCAGCATTTT
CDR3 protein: CASKRGHRENQPQHF

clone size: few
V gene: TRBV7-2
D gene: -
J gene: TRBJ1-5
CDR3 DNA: TGTGCCAGCAGCATACTACCCTTCGGGGTTAGCAATCAGCCCCAGCATTTT
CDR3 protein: CASSILPFGVSNQPQHF

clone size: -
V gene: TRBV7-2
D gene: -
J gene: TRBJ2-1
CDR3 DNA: TGTGCCAGCAGCTTAGGATTTCGAGGCAATGAGCAGTTCTTC
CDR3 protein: CASSLGFRGNEQFF

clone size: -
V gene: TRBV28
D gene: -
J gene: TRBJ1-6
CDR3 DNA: TGTGCCAGCAGTTTAGGGACAAATAATTCACCCCTCCACTTT
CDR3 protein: CASSLGTNNSPLHF

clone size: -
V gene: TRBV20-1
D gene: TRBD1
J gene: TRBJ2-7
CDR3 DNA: TGCAGTGCTAGTGAGGACAGGGCTCGAGAGCAGTACTTC
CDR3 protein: CSASEDRAREQYF

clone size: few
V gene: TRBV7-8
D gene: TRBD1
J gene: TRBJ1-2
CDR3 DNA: TGTGCCAGCAGCTCCCCTTCTGGACAGGTTTTGGGCGGCTACACCTTC
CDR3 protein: CASSSPSGQVLGGYTF

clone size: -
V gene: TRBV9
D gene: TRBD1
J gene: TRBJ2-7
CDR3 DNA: TGTGCCAGCAGCGTCTCCCCCGGGACAGGGGCTGGCGAGCAGTACTTC
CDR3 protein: CASSVSPGTGAGEQYF

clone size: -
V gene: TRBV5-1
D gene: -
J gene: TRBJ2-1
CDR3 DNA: TGCGCCAGCAGCTTCGGTGACAATGAGCAGTTCTTC
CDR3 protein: CASSFGDNEQFF

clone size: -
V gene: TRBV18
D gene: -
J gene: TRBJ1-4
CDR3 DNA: TGTGCCAGCTCACCGCAGGGGTTAAATGAAAAACTGTTTTTT
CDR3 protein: CASSPQGLNEKLFF

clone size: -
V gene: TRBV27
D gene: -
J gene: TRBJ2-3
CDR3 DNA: TGTGCCAGCAACAGACGGGATCACTGGCGAGATACGCAGTATTTT
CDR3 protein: CASNRRDHWRDTQYF

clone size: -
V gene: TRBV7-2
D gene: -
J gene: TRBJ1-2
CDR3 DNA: TGTGCCAGCAGCTTAGGGCTAGGGGATCAACGGGGCTACACCTTC
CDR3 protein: CASSLGLGDQRGYTF

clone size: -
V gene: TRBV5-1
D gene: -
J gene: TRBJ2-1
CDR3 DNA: TGCGCCAGCAGTTTCTCGATAGATCCCAATGAGCAGTTCTTC
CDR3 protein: CASSFSIDPNEQFF

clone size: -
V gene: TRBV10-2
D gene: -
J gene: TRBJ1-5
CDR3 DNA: TGCGCCAGCAGTGAGTCCTTTGACAGATTCGGCAATCAGCCCCAGCATTTT
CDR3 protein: CASSESFDRFGNQPQHF

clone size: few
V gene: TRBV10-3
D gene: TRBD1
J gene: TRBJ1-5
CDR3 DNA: TGTGCCATCAGTGGGGGGGACAGCTATAGCAATCAGCCCCAGCATTTT
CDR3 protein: CAISGGDSYSNQPQHF

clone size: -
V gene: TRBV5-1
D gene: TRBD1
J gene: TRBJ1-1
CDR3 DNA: TGCGCCAGCAGCTTGCAACCCGGGACAGCAACTGAAGCTTTCTTT
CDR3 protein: CASSLQPGTATEAFF

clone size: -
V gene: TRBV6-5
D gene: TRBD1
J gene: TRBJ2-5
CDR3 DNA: TGTGCCAGCAGTCTCCGGGACAGGGTCCAAGAGACCCAGTACTTC
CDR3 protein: CASSLRDRVQETQYF

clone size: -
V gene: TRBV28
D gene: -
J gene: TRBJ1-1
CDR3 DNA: TGTGCCAGCAGAACATGGAAGGGGCAGACCGAAGCTTTCTTT
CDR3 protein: CASRTWKGQTEAFF

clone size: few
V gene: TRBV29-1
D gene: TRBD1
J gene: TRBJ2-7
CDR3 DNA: TGCAGCGTTACGGGACAGGGGACGGTCGAGCAGTACTTC
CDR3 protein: CSVTGQGTVEQYF

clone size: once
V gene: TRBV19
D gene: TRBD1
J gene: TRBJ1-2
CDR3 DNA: TGTGCCAGTCTTCGGACAGGGTCCTATGGCTACACCTTC
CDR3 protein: CASLRTGSYGYTF

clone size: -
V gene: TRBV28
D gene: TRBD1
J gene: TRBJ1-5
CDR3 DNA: TGTGCCAGCAGTTTATCCCGACAGGGGCGCAATCAGCCCCAGCATTTT
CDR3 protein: CASSLSRQGRNQPQHF

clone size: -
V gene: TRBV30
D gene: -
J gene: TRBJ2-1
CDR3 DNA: TGTGCCTGGAGTGCGGGACTTGGCAATGAGCAGTTCTTC
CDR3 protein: CAWSAGLGNEQFF

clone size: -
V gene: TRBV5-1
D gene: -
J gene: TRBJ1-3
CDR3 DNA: TGCGCCAGCAGCAAGACGGGTAGCTCTGGAAACACCATATATTTT
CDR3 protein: CASSKTGSSGNTIYF

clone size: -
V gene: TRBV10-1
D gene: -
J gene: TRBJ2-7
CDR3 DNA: TGCGCCAGCAGTGAGTCGGGCTTAGGCTCCTACGAGCAGTACTTC
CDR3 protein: CASSESGLGSYEQYF

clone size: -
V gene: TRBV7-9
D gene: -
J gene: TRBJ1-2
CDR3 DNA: TGTGCCAGCAGCTTAGTCAGGAATCGATATGGCTACACCTTC
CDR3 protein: CASSLVRNRYGYTF

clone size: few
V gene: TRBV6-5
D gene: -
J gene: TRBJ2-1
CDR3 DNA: TGTGCCAGCAGTTACACTGGCTACAATGAGCAGTTCTTC
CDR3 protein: CASSYTGYNEQFF

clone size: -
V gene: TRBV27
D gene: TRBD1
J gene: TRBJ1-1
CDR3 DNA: TGTGCCAGCAGTTTATTGGGACAGGGGAACACTGAAGCTTTCTTT
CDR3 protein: CASSLLGQGNTEAFF

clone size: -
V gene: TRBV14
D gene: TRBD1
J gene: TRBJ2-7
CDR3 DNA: TGTGCCAGCAGCCAAGAGGGGACAGGGAGCTACGAGCAGTACTTC
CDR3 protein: CASSQEGTGSYEQYF

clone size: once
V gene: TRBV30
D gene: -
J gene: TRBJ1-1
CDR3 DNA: TGTGCCTGGAGTTCCTTGTGGAGGGGAGCTTTCTTT
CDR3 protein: CAWSSLWRGAFF

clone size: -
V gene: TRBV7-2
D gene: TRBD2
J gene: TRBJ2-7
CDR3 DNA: TGTGCCAGCAGCCTCCATAGCGGGGGGGCGTCCTACGAGCAGTACTTC
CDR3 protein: CASSLHSGGASYEQYF

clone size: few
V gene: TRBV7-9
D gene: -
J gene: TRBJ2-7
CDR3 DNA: TGTGCCAGCAAGAACCCCTCGCAGGGCGACGAGCAGTACTTC
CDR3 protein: CASKNPSQGDEQYF

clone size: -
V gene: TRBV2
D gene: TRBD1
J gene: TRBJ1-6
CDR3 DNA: TGTGCCAGCAGCACCATTGGGACAGGGAATTCACCCCTCCACTTT
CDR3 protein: CASSTIGTGNSPLHF

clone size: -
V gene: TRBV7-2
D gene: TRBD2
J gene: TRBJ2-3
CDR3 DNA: TGTGCCAGCAGCCCCTATAGCGGGAGCACAGATACGCAGTATTTT
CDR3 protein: CASSPYSGSTDTQYF

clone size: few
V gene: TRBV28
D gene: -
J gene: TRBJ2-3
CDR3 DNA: TGTGCCAGCAAGCGAACAGGGTCAGATACGCAGTATTTT
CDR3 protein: CASKRTGSDTQYF

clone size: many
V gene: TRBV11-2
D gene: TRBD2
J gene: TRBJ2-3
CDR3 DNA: TGTGCCAGCAGCTTGCGGGCGGGTAGCGGGACCACAGATACGCAGTATTTT
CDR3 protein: CASSLRAGSGTTDTQYF

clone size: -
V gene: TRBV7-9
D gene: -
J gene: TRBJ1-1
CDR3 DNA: TGTGCCAGCAGCTTAGCTCCGAGCACTGAAGCTTTCTTT
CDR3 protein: CASSLAPSTEAFF

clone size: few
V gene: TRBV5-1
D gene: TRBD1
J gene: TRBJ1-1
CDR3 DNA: TGCGCCAGCAGCTTGGACAGGGGACGGAACACTGAAGCTTTCTTT
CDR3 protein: CASSLDRGRNTEAFF

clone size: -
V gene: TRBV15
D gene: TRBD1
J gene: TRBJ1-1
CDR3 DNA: TGTGCCACCAGCAGAGATTTGGGACAGTTTGAAGCTTTCTTT
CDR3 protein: CATSRDLGQFEAFF

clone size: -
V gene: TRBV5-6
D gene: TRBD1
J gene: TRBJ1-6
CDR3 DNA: TGTGCCAGCAGCTTGTATCGGGCAGGGGGAGATTCACCCCTCCACTTT
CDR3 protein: CASSLYRAGGDSPLHF

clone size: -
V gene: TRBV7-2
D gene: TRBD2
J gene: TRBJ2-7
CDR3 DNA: TGTGCCAGCAGCTTAGTCTTCGGGGGGGCGCCCGAGCAGTACTTC
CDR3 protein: CASSLVFGGAPEQYF

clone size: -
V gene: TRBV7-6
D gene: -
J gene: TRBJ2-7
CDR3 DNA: TGTGCCAGCAGCTTAACAGGGATTTACGAGCAGTACTTC
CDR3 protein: CASSLTGIYEQYF

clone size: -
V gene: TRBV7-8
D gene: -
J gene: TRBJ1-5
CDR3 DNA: TGTGCCAGCAGCTTAGTGGAGTTACAGCCCCAGCATTTT
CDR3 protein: CASSLVELQPQHF

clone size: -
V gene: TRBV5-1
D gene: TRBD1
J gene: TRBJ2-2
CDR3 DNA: TGCGCCAGCAGCTTGAGCCCGCAGGGGGTCTCCCCGAACACCGGGGAGCTGTTTTTT
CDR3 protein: CASSLSPQGVSPNTGELFF

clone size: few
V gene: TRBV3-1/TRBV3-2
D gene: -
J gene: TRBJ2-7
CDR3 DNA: TGTGCCAGCAGCCAAGAGGGGCAGTACACCTACGAGCAGTACTTC
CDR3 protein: CASSQEGQYTYEQYF